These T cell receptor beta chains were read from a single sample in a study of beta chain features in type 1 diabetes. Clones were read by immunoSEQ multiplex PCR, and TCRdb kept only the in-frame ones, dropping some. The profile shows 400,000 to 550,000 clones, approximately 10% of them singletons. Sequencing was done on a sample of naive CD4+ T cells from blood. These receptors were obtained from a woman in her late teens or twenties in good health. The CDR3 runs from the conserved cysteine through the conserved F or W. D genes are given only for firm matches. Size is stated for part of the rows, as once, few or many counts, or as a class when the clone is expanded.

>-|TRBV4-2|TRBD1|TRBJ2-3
TGTGCCAGCAGCCAAGAGGGGGACAGTCCCACAGATACGCAGTATTTT
CASSQEGDSPTDTQYF
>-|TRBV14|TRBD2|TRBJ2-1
TGTGCCAGCAGCCAAACTAGCGGGAGGAGGGTTGAGCAGTTCTTC
CASSQTSGRRVEQFF
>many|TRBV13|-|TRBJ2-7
TGTGCCAGCAGCTTGACAAGGAACTCCTACGAGCAGTACTTC
CASSLTRNSYEQYF
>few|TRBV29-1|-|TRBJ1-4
TGCAGCGTCGCCGGGGGCCGTGCAACTAATGAAAAACTGTTTTTT
CSVAGGRATNEKLFF
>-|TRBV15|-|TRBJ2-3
TGTGCCACCAGCAGGACCCCCAGGGGGGGTACGCAGTATTTT
CATSRTPRGGTQYF
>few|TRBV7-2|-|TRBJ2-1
TGTGCCAGCAGCTCCCCGAAGGGCCACAATGAGCAGTTCTTC
CASSSPKGHNEQFF
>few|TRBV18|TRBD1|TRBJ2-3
TGTGCCAGCGGGGGACAGACTGATACGCAGTATTTT
CASGGQTDTQYF
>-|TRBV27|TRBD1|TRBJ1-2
TGTGCCAGCAGTTCGCGGACAGGGATGGGAGGCTACACCTTC
CASSSRTGMGGYTF
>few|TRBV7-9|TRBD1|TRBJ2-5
TGTGCCAGCAGCTCAATCCCGGGACAGGGGCGAGAGACCCAGTACTTC
CASSSIPGQGRETQYF
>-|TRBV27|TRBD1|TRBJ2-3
TGTGCCAGCAGTTTATTTAGGGGGCGAGATACGCAGTATTTT
CASSLFRGRDTQYF
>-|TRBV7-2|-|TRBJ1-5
TGTGCCAGCAGCTTAGGCTTAACAGGGTACCAGCCCCAGCATTTT
CASSLGLTGYQPQHF
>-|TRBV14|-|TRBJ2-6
TGTGCCAGCAGCCGGAAGATCTTGAACTCTGGGGCCAACGTCCTGACTTTC
CASSRKILNSGANVLTF
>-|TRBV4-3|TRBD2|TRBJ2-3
TGCGCCAGCAGTCGCCCGGGACTAGCGGGGGATACGCAGTATTTT
CASSRPGLAGDTQYF
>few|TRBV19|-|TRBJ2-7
TGTGCCAGTAGTTCCGGGGATAGGGGGAACTACGAGCAGTACTTC
CASSSGDRGNYEQYF
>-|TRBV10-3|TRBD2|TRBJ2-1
TGTGCCACAACGGGACTACCGGGCAATGAGCAGTTCTTC
CATTGLPGNEQFF
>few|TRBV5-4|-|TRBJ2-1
TGTGCCAGCAGCCGGGACTCGAGCTCCTACAATGAGCAGTTCTTC
CASSRDSSSYNEQFF
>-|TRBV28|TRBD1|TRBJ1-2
TGTGCCAGCAGACTTGGGACAGGGCGTGGCTACACCTTC
CASRLGTGRGYTF
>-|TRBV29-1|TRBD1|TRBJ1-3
TGCAGCGTTGTCCAGGGGGCTGGAAACACCATATATTTT
CSVVQGAGNTIYF
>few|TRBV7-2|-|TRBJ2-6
TGTGCCAGCAGCTTAATAGAGTTGGGGCCTGGGGCCAACGTCCTGACTTTC
CASSLIELGPGANVLTF
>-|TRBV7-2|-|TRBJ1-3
TGTGCCAGCAGTTTGGACAGCCGCTCTGGAAACACCATATATTTT
CASSLDSRSGNTIYF
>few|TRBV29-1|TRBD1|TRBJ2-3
TGCAGCGTGGCCATAGGACAGGGCCTTGAAGATACGCAGTATTTT
CSVAIGQGLEDTQYF
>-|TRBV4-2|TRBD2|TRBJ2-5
TGTGCCAGCAGCCAGGGGGACGCGGGACTAAGTTTGGAGACCCAGTACTTC
CASSQGDAGLSLETQYF